This TCR beta chain is from a study of blood T cell repertoires in COVID-19. Overall study: Sites across the United States, Italy and Spain contributed samples from acute and convalescent COVID-19. PBMCs, B-cell-depleted T cells, or T cells provided the cDNA or gDNA that made up the material.

In the source study's methods: Reference gene primer amplification gave nucleated cell count estimates. Method: immunoSEQ multiplex PCR; TCRdb's copy keeps in-frame clones and lacks some. Clone size and V and J calls were adopted from that table, with D and trimming inferred from the DNA. The sample includes about 150,000 clones, around 83% of them seen just once. This CDR3 is 16 amino acids long. CDR1 is LNHNV and CDR2 is YYDKDF in the germline V gene (reference sequence). Deletions cut 0 bases from V and 0 bases from J, with 12 bases between. Seattle's cohort entered during active infection and was followed longitudinally.

The sequencing sample was made of peripheral blood. This clonotype was sampled from an older woman with COVID-19, enrolled during active disease. V is TRBV15 and J is TRBJ2-7; possible D gene TRBD2, 6 bases. The CDR3 loop reads CATSRDGAGYSYEQYF. The CDR3 DNA follows: TGTGCCACCAGCAGAGATGGGGCGGGGTACTCCTACGAGCAGTACTTC.